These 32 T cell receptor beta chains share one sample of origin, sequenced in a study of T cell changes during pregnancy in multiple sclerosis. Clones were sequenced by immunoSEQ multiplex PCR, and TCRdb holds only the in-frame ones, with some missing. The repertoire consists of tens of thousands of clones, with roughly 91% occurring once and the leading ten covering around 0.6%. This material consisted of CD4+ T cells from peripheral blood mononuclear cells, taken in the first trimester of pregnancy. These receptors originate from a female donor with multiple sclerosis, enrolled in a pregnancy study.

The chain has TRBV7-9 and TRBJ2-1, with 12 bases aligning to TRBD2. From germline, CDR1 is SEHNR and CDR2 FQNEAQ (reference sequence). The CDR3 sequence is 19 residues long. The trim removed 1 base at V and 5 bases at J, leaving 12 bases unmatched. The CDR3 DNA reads TGTGCCAGCAGCTTAGGGACTCTAGCGGGAGGGCCACTCCACAATGAGCAGTTCTTC. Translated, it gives CASSLGTLAGGPLHNEQFF.

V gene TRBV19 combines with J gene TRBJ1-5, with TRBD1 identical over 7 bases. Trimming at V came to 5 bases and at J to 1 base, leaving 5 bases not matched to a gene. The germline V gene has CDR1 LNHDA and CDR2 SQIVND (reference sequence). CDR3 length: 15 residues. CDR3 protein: CASSAGTASNQPQHF. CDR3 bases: TGTGCCAGTAGTGCAGGGACAGCAAGCAATCAGCCCCAGCATTTT.

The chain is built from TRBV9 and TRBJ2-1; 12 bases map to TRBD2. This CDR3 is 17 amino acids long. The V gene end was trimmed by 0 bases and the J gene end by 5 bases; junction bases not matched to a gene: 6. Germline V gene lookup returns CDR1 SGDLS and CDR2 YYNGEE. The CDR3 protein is CASSVGLAGVGDNEQFF. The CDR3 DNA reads TGTGCCAGCAGCGTAGGACTAGCGGGAGTGGGGGACAATGAGCAGTTCTTC.

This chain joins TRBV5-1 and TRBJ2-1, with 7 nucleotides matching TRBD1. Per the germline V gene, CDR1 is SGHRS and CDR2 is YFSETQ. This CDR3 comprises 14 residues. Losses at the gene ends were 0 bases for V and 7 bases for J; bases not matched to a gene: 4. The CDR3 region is CASSLERGLNEQFF. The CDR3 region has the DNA TGCGCCAGCAGCTTGGAGAGGGGGCTGAATGAGCAGTTCTTC.

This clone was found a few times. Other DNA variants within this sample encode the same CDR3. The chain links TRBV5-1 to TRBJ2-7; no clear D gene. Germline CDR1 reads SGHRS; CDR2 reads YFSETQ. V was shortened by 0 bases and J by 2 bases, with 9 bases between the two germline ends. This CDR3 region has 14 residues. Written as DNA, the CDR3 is TGCGCCAGCAGCTTGGTCGTCAGTCCCTACGAGCAGTACTTC. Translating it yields CASSLVVSPYEQYF.

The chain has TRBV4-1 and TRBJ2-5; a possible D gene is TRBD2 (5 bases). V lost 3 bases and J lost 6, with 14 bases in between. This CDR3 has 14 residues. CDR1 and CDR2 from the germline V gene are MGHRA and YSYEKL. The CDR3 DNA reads TGCGCCAGCAGCCATCCGACCACGGGAAAGACCCAGTACTTC. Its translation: CASSHPTTGKTQYF.

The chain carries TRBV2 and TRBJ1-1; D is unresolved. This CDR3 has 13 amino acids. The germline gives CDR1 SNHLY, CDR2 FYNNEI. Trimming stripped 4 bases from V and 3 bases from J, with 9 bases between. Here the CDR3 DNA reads TGTGCCAGCAGTGGGCAGGCGTACACTGAAGCTTTCTTT. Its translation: CASSGQAYTEAFF.

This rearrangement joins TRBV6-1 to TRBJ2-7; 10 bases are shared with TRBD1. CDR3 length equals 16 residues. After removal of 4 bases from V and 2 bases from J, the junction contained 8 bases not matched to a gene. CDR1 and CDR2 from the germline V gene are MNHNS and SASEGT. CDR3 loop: CASSAASGTGAYEQYF. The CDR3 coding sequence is TGTGCCAGCAGTGCGGCGTCCGGGACAGGGGCCTACGAGCAGTACTTC.

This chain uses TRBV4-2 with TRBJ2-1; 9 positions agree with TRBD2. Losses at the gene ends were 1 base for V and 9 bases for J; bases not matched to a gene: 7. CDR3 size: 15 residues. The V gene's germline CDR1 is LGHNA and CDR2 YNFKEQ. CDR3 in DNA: TGTGCCAGCAGCCAAGCGGCGGGAGGGCTTGCTGAGCAGTTCTTC. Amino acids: CASSQAAGGLAEQFF.

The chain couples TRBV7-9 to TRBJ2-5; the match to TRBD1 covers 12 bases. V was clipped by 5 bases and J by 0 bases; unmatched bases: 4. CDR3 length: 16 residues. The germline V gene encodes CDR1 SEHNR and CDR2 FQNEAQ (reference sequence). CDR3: CASSQGDRGHQETQYF. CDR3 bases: TGTGCCAGCAGCCAAGGGGACAGGGGGCACCAAGAGACCCAGTACTTC.

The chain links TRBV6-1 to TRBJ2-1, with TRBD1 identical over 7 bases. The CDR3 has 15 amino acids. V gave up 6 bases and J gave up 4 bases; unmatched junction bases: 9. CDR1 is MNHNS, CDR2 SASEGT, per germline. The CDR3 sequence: CASRFTGTVYNEQFF. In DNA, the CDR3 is TGTGCCAGCAGATTCACCGGGACAGTTTACAATGAGCAGTTCTTC.

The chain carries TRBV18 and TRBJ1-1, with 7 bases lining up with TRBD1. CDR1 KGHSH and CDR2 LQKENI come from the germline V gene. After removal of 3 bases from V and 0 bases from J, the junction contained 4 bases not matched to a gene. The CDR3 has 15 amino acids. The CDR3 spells CASSPAGTVNTEAFF. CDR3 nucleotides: TGTGCCAGCTCACCCGCCGGGACAGTGAACACTGAAGCTTTCTTT.

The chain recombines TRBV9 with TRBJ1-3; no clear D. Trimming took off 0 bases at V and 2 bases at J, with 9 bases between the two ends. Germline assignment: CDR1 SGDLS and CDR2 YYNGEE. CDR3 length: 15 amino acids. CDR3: CASSVEEGAGNTIYF. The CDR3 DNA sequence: TGTGCCAGCAGCGTAGAGGAAGGAGCTGGAAACACCATATATTTT.

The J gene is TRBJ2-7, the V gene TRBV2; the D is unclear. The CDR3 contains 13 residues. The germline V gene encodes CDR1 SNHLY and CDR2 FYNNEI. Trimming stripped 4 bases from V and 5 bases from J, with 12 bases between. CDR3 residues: CASSARQTDEQYF. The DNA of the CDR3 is TGTGCCAGCAGTGCTAGGCAGACGGACGAGCAGTACTTC.

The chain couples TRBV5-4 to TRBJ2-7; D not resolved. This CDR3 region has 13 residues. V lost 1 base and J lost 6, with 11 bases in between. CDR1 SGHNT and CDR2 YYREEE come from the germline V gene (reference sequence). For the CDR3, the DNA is TGTGCCAGCAGCTTGATCGGCGGCGTCGAGCAGTACTTC. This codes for CASSLIGGVEQYF.

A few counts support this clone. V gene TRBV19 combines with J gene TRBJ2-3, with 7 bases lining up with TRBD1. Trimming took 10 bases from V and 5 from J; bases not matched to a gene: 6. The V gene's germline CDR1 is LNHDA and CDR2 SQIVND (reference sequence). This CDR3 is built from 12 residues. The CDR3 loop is CATKGTVDTQYF. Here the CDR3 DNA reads TGTGCCACCAAAGGGACAGTAGATACGCAGTATTTT.

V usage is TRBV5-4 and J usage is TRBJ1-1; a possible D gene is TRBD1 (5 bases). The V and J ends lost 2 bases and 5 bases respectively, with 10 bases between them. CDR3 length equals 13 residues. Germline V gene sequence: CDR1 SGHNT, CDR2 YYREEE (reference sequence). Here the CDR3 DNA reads TGTGCCAGCAGCTTTTCAGGGCGGACTGAAGCTTTCTTT. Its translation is CASSFSGRTEAFF.

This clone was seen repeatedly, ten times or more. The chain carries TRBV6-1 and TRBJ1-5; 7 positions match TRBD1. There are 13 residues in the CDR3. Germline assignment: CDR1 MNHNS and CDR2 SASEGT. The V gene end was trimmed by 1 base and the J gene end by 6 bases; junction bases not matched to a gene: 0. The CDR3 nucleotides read TGTGCCAGCAGTGAAGACAGGGGTCAGCCCCAGCATTTT. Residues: CASSEDRGQPQHF.

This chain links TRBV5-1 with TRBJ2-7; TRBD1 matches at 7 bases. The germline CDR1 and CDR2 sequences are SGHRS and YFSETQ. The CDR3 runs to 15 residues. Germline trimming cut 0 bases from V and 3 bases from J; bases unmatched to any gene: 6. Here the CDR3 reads CASSLGGTEIYEQYF. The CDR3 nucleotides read TGCGCCAGCAGCTTGGGAGGGACAGAAATCTACGAGCAGTACTTC.

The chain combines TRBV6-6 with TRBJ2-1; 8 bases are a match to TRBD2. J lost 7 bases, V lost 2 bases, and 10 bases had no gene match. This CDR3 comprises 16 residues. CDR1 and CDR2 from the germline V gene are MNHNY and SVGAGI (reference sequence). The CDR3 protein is CASSYLKTSASNEQFF. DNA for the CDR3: TGTGCCAGCAGTTACCTCAAGACTAGCGCCTCTAATGAGCAGTTCTTC.

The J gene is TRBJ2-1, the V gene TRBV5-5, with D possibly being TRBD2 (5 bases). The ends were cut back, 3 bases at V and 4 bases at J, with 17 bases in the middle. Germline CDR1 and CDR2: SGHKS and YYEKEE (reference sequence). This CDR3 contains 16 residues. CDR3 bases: TGTGCCAGCAGCTCCCAACCCACCGGGATGTACAATGAGCAGTTCTTC. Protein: CASSSQPTGMYNEQFF.

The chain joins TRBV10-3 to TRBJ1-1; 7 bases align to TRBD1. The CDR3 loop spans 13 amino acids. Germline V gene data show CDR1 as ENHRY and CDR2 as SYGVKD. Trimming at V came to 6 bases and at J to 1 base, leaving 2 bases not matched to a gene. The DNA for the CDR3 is TGTGCCATCAGGGGGACAGAGAACACTGAAGCTTTCTTT. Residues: CAIRGTENTEAFF.

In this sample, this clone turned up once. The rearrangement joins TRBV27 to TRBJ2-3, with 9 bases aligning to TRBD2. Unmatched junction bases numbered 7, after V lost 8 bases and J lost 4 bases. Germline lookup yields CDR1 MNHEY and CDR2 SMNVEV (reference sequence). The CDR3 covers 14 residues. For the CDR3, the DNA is TGTGCCAGCGGTCTAGCGGGAAGGGCAGATACGCAGTATTTT. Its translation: CASGLAGRADTQYF.

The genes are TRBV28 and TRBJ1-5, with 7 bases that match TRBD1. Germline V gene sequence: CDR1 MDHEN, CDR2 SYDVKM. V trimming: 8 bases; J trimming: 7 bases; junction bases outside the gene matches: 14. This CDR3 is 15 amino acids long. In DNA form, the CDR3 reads TGTGCCAGCGACAGTTTGAGGGGCAGGGGGCAGCCCCAGCATTTT. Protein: CASDSLRGRGQPQHF.

CDR3 loop: CASSPYRGVRSYEQYF. CDR3 nucleotides: TGTGCCAGCAGCCCCTACAGGGGAGTCCGTTCCTACGAGCAGTACTTC. The chain couples TRBV7-6 to TRBJ2-7, with TRBD1 identical over 7 bases. The germline CDR1 and CDR2 sequences are SGHVS and FNYEAQ. This CDR3 comprises 16 residues. V lost 5 bases and J lost 1; bases outside the gene matches: 11.

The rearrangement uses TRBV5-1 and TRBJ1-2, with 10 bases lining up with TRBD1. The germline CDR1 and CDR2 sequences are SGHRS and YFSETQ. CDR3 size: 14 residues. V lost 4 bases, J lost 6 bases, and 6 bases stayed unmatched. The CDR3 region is CASSRTGGGDGYTF. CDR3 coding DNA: TGCGCCAGCAGCCGGACAGGGGGTGGGGATGGCTACACCTTC.

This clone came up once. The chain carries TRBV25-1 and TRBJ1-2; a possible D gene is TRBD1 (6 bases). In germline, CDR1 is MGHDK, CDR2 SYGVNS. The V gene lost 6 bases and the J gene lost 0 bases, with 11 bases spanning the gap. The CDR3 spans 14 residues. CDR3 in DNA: TGTGCCAGCAGGGGACATTCAGCTAACTATGGCTACACCTTC. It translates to CASRGHSANYGYTF.

In DNA form, the CDR3 reads TGTGCCAGCAGCTGGTCCGGGACAGGGGGCGCGGGAATCTACGAGCAGTACTTC. It codes for CASSWSGTGGAGIYEQYF. This chain joins TRBV5-8 and TRBJ2-7, with 12 nucleotides matching TRBD1. CDR3 length: 18 amino acids. Germline CDR1 is SGHTS and CDR2 is YDEGEE. The V and J ends lost 3 bases and 3 bases, in that order; junction bases with no gene match: 13.

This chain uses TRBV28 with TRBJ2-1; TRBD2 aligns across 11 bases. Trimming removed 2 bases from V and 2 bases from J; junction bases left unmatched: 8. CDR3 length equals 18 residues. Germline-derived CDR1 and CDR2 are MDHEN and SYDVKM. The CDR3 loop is CASSLGVAGGPPYNEQFF. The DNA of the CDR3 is TGTGCCAGCAGTTTAGGTGTAGCGGGAGGGCCGCCCTACAATGAGCAGTTCTTC.

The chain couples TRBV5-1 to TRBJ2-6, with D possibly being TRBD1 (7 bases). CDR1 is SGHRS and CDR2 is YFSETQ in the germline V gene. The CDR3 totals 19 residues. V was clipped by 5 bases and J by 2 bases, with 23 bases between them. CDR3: CASREGAGNPSTGANVLTF. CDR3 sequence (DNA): TGCGCCAGCAGGGAGGGGGCCGGGAACCCCTCAACTGGGGCCAACGTCCTGACTTTC.

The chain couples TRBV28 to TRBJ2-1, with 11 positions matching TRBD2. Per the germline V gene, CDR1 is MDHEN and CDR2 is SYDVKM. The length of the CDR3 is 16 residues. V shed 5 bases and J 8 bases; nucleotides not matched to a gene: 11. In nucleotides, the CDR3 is TGTGCCAGCAGTCTAACTAGCGGGAGACTCTTGGATGAGCAGTTCTTC. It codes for CASSLTSGRLLDEQFF.

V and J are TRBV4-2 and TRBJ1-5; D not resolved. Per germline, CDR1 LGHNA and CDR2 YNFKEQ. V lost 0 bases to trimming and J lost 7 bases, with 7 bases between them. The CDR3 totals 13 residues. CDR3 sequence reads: CASSQERSQPQHF. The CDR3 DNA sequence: TGTGCCAGCAGCCAAGAGAGGAGCCAGCCCCAGCATTTT.